This entry is about one TCR beta chain. Its antigen remains unidentified. No much larger clone is present one base from it, and per-base qualities are unavailable. Whole blood was collected in K2EDTA tubes by collaborating institutions according to the institutions' own protocols. For TCRbeta analysis, collaborators shipped samples as frozen whole blood, isolated PBMCs, or DNA extracted from either of those sample types. The data derive from a study of blood T cell repertoires in COVID-19 (dated by TCRdb to the early 2020s). Notes on the research overall: Samples from collaborators originated in the United States, Italy and Spain and spanned both the acute and convalescent phases of COVID-19. The material from the prospective study consisted of cDNA or gDNA derived from T cells, B-cell-depleted T cells, or PBMCs. The dataset comprised deeply sampled blood TCRbeta repertoires from subjects exposed to, actively infected with, or recovered from COVID-19. The repertoires were made available in a free public database intended to serve as a resource for research on the immune response to SARS-CoV-2. The samples were drawn from two sources: the first 160 participants of the ongoing ImmuneRACE study, and 1,000 to 1,500 subjects contributed by 6 global collaborators. The sample metadata nearly always contained a de-identified subject ID, COVID-19 status, age in years and sex. Where available, HLA class I and class II types were taken from metadata supplied by the sample provider and were not determined by assay-based typing. Results and caveats for the whole study, not just this receptor: Clinical and demographic metadata were provided uncurated, with the amount varying by source and participant.

TCRbeta CDR3 regions were amplified from genomic DNA by means of the immunoSEQ Assay, a bias-controlled multiplex PCR. In the paper's pipeline: Nucleated cell counts per sample were estimated from amplification of reference gene primers within the assay. To quantify the absolute abundance of each unique TCRbeta CDR3 rearrangement, sequence reads were collapsed and filtered. For each sample, productive Simpson clonality was calculated by taking the square root of Simpson's diversity index across productive rearrangements. Imported from immuneACCESS, the table was reduced by TCRdb to in-frame sequences with V and J called. These copies leave out some clones; in studies compared against another copy, an unresolved V gene accounts for under half, and the cause of the remainder is not known. The V and J calls and clone size are taken from that table; D and trimming were inferred from the DNA. A total of 150,000 to 200,000 clones appear in this sample, about 80% of them only once. Clones ranked in the top ten supply approximately 2.6% of the sample.

Sequencing input: peripheral blood. The receptor was isolated from a human donor with acute or convalescent COVID-19. The donor label of this sample is uncertain.

The bases read TGTGCCAGTTCCCCCGGGGGGGACACTGAAGCTTTCTTT. Translated, this gives CASSPGGDTEAFF. This chain is built from TRBV19 and TRBJ1-1; TRBD1 is a possible D gene, resting on 5 matching bases. Including the terminal cysteine and phenylalanine, the CDR3 comprises 13 residues. Only the CDR3 DNA stays, 39 bases, in frame from base 1. According to the germline V gene (reference sequence), CDR1 reads LNHDA and CDR2 reads SQIVND. At the junction V is shortened by 8 bases and J by 3 bases, with 13 bases in between.